The 29 T cell receptor beta chains presented below share a single source sample, sequenced in a study of T cells in Graves' hyperthyroidism and ophthalmopathy. There were TCR beta CDR3 regions amplified from RNA transcripts. First-round RT-PCR of the TCR CDR3 relied on the HTBI primer set. TCRdb recomputed calls from the multiplex PCR reads with MiXCR, one row per CDR3 protein. The sample holds about 500,000 distinct CDR3 sequences, 16% seen once. The sequenced sample was blood. The receptors were sampled from a woman aged 18-29 years with Graves' hyperthyroidism.

The genes are TRBV6-1 and TRBJ2-3; maybe TRBD1 (6 bases). Trimming removed 9 bases from V and 3 bases from J, with 19 bases in between. The CDR3 extends over 15 amino acids. CDR1 MNHNS and CDR2 SASEGT come from the germline V gene. CDR3 in amino acids: CASGGSQGTTDTQYF. In nucleotides, the CDR3 is TGTGCCAGTGGGGGATCACAGGGCACGACAGATACGCAGTATTTT.

Regarding this clonotype: A much larger clone lies a single base off, so this may be a read error. The gene calls are TRBV7-8 and TRBJ1-1; a possible D gene is TRBD1 (5 bases). CDR1 and CDR2 (germline): SGHVS, FQNEAQ. The length of the CDR3 is 20 residues. As DNA, the CDR3 is TGTGCCAGCAGCTCGCTGATTGGCGACCGAACGCGGGAGGGGAACACTGAAACTTTCTTT. This codes for CASSSLIGDRTREGNTETFF.

This clonotype was observed at least ten times. This chain joins TRBV3-1 and TRBJ2-1; TRBD2 agrees at 10 bases. Germline values: CDR1 LGHDT, CDR2 YNNKEL (reference sequence). Trimming at V came to 2 bases and at J to 0 bases, leaving 1 base not matched to a gene. CDR3 size: 16 residues. CDR3 loop: CASSQSSGSSYNEQFF. The CDR3 DNA is TGTGCCAGCAGCCAATCTAGCGGGAGCTCCTACAATGAGCAGTTCTTC.

At least ten counts were recorded for this clonotype. One junction end disagrees with the germline gene, perhaps due to a read error. V gene TRBV6-1 combines with J gene TRBJ1-1, with D hard to call. The germline V gene encodes CDR1 MNHNS and CDR2 SASEGT. The CDR3 totals 15 residues. CDR3 sequence reads: CASSIAGTVNAEAFF. The DNA of the CDR3 is TGTGCCAGCAGTATAGCGGGCACAGTGAACGCTGAAGCTTTCTTT.

The chain couples TRBV19 to TRBJ2-7; the D is unclear. CDR3 length equals 10 residues. Trimming removed 7 bases at V and 8 bases at J, with 9 bases between. Germline V CDR1 and CDR2: LNHDA, SQIVND (reference sequence). This chain's CDR3 is CASMGSKQYF. Here the CDR3 DNA reads TGTGCCAGTATGGGGTCCAAGCAGTACTTC. Together with reference TRBV19 and TRBJ2-7, the CDR3 gives the full variable domain: DGGITQSPKYLFRKEGQNVTLSCEQNLNHDAMYWYRQDPGQGLRLIYYSQIVNDFQKGDIAEGYSVSREKKESFPLTVTSAQKNPTAFYLCASMGSKQYFGPGTRLTVT.

This clonotype was counted between two and nine times. This chain links TRBV25-1 with TRBJ1-6; D is undetermined. From germline, CDR1 is MGHDK and CDR2 SYGVNS. This CDR3 comprises 14 residues. Between the trimmed V and J ends, which lost 7 bases and 2 bases, there was a span of 9 bases. The CDR3 region has the DNA TGTGCCAGCACGAACAGCCCCTATAATTCACCCCTCCACTTT. Encoded protein: CASTNSPYNSPLHF.

This clonotype was seen more than once but under ten times. V usage is TRBV24-1 and J usage is TRBJ2-1; tentatively, D is TRBD2 (5 bases). Trimming removed 0 bases at V and 5 bases at J, with 19 bases between. The CDR3 is made up of 18 amino acids. The germline V gene has CDR1 KGHDR and CDR2 SFDVKD. CDR3 amino acids: CATSDLGSTGKGNNEQFF. DNA of the CDR3: TGTGCCACCAGTGATTTGGGTTCCACGGGAAAAGGGAACAATGAGCAGTTCTTC.

The chain joins TRBV30 to TRBJ1-1; 9 positions match TRBD1. CDR1 GTSNPN and CDR2 SVGIG come from the germline V gene (reference sequence). Losses at the gene ends were 5 bases for V and 1 base for J; bases not matched to a gene: 5. CDR3 size: 14 residues. The CDR3 sequence: CAWSPGQGNTEAFF. CDR3 DNA sequence: TGTGCCTGGTCTCCGGGACAGGGGAACACTGAAGCTTTCTTT. The variable domain in full, with the rest retrieved from reference TRBV30 and TRBJ1-1, is SQTIHQWPATLVQPVGSPLSLECTVEGTSNPNLYWYRQAAGRGLQLLFYSVGIGQISSEVPQNLSASRPQDRQFILSSKKLLLSDSGFYLCAWSPGQGNTEAFFGQGTRLTVV.

This clonotype was seen a few times. The chain couples TRBV28 to TRBJ1-2; no clear D. The length of the CDR3 is 14 residues. Germline lookup yields CDR1 MDHEN and CDR2 SYDVKM. Trimming stripped 3 bases from V and 7 bases from J, with 15 bases between. CDR3 region: CASSLPPVDGGYTF. CDR3 coding DNA: TGTGCCAGCAGTTTGCCCCCAGTGGATGGTGGCTACACCTTC.

This clonotype has just a few counts. This chain links TRBV10-3 with TRBJ1-4; D is undetermined. The germline CDR1 and CDR2 sequences are ENHRY and SYGVKD. This CDR3 has 14 residues. The ends were cut back, 3 bases at V and 5 bases at J, with 10 bases in the middle. DNA for the CDR3: TGTGCCATCAGTGAACCAGGAGAAAATGAAAAACTGTTTTTT. The encoded protein is CAISEPGENEKLFF.

The chain combines TRBV6-4 with TRBJ2-3; TRBD2 aligns across 13 bases. V lost 2 bases and J lost 1; bases outside the gene matches: 0. Germline CDR1 is MRHNA and CDR2 is SNTAGT. This CDR3 comprises 16 residues. The chain's CDR3 is CASSDGLAGGTDTQYF. The CDR3 coding sequence is TGTGCCAGCAGTGACGGACTAGCGGGGGGCACAGATACGCAGTATTTT.

This clonotype was seen repeatedly, ten times or more. The chain uses TRBV6-1 and TRBJ1-2; TRBD1 might be the D (5 bases). Per germline, CDR1 MNHNS and CDR2 SASEGT. The CDR3 contains 16 residues. Trimming removed 5 bases from V and 4 bases from J, with 20 bases in between. CDR3 protein: CASSYSTGIPLYGYTF. Written as DNA, the CDR3 is TGTGCCAGCAGTTACTCTACAGGAATCCCTCTCTATGGCTACACCTTC.

This clonotype was found many times. This chain links TRBV6-2 or TRBV6-3 with TRBJ2-5, with 10 bases aligning to TRBD2. Trimming took 5 bases from V and 6 from J; bases not matched to a gene: 9. CDR1 is MNHEY and CDR2 is SVGEGT in the germline V gene. CDR3 length equals 15 residues. In nucleotides, the CDR3 is TGTGCCAGCAGTACCCCGGGACTAGCGTTAAAGACCCAGTACTTC. The encoded protein is CASSTPGLALKTQYF.

This clonotype was seen ten or more times. V usage is TRBV28 and J usage is TRBJ2-3, with D possibly matching TRBD1 (5 bases). CDR1 MDHEN and CDR2 SYDVKM come from the germline V gene. Between the trimmed V and J ends, which lost 2 bases and 4 bases, there was a span of 13 bases. The CDR3 covers 15 residues. CDR3 in amino acids: CASSLPGHKADTQYF. In nucleotides, the CDR3 is TGTGCCAGCAGTTTACCTGGACATAAAGCAGATACGCAGTATTTT.

The sample holds many counts of this clonotype. The rearrangement joins TRBV5-4 to TRBJ2-7, with a weak D call TRBD1 (5 bases). The CDR3 runs to 14 residues. Trimming took 4 bases from V and 3 from J, leaving 14 bases between them. From germline, CDR1 is SGHNT and CDR2 YYREEE (reference sequence). CDR3 nucleotides: TGTGCCAGCAGCCGACAGTCCCGGATCTACGAGCAGTACTTC. It codes for CASSRQSRIYEQYF.

The table lists this clonotype with many counts. The chain employs TRBV3-1 and TRBJ2-5; D ambiguous. The germline V and J ends were trimmed by 0 bases and 2 bases, with 13 bases remaining between them. Germline assignment: CDR1 LGHDT and CDR2 YNNKEL (reference sequence). This CDR3 spans 16 amino acids. The CDR3 DNA follows: TGTGCCAGCAGCCAAGATCTGGCGGTTGTTCAAGAGACCCAGTACTTC. This sequence encodes CASSQDLAVVQETQYF.

This clonotype was seen repeatedly, ten times or more. This sequence joins TRBV4-1 and TRBJ2-7; D is undetermined. This CDR3 region has 15 residues. The V end lost 0 bases, the J end lost 3 bases, and 12 bases lay between the germline ends. Germline V gives CDR1 MGHRA, CDR2 YSYEKL. The CDR3 spells CASSQEDFRFYEQYF. The CDR3 nucleotides read TGCGCCAGCAGCCAAGAAGACTTCCGGTTCTACGAGCAGTACTTC.

DNA for the CDR3: TGCAGCGTTCCGTTTGTCGCCAATGAGCAGTTCTTC. This translates into CSVPFVANEQFF. This chain uses TRBV29-1 with TRBJ2-1; no clear D gene. Germline values: CDR1 SQVTM, CDR2 ANQGSEA. V lost 5 bases and J 6 bases, leaving 11 bases between the germline ends. CDR3 length: 12 amino acids.

Worth noting for this clonotype: A much larger clone differs by one base, so this may be a read error. The chain recombines TRBV7-9 with TRBJ2-3, with D perhaps matching TRBD2 (5 bases). The germline V gene has CDR1 SEHNR and CDR2 FQNEAQ (reference sequence). The CDR3 length is 15 residues. CDR3 sequence reads: CASSPSYPSTDTQCF. For the CDR3, the DNA is TGTGCCAGCAGCCCTTCTTATCCTAGCACAGATACGCAGTGTTTT.

The chain employs TRBV6-5 and TRBJ1-2; 8 bases align to TRBD1. V gave up 2 bases and J gave up 3 bases; unmatched junction bases: 5. This CDR3 has 15 amino acids. Per the germline V gene, CDR1 is MNHEY and CDR2 is SVGAGI. In nucleotides, the CDR3 is TGTGCCAGCAGTTACGGCGCAGGGGGCGACTATGGCTACACCTTC. It codes for CASSYGAGGDYGYTF.

This chain joins TRBV28 and TRBJ2-3; 13 bases line up with TRBD2. V shed 8 bases and J 8 bases; nucleotides not matched to a gene: 7. The CDR3 covers 14 residues. Germline V gives CDR1 MDHEN, CDR2 SYDVKM. CDR3 amino acids: CASGLGLAGVTQYF. The CDR3 nucleotides are TGTGCCAGCGGACTTGGACTAGCGGGAGTTACGCAGTATTTT.

The chain employs TRBV27 and TRBJ2-7; TRBD1 aligns across 7 bases. The CDR3 extends over 15 amino acids. Germline assignment: CDR1 MNHEY and CDR2 SMNVEV (reference sequence). V lost 0 bases, J lost 3 bases, and 5 bases stayed unmatched. The CDR3 nucleotides read TGTGCCAGCAGTTTATCTTATCCAGGGGGCTACGAGCAGTACTTC. This sequence encodes CASSLSYPGGYEQYF.

This clonotype was observed at least ten times. The chain carries TRBV6-1 and TRBJ1-6; 8 nucleotides line up with TRBD1. V was clipped by 6 bases and J by 5 bases; unmatched bases: 6. Per germline, CDR1 MNHNS and CDR2 SASEGT. The CDR3 sequence is 15 residues long. The CDR3 DNA follows: TGTGCCAGCAGCTGGGGACAGGTTAATAATTCACCCCTCCACTTT. It is translated as CASSWGQVNNSPLHF.

This clonotype was picked up many times. CDR3 sequence (DNA): TGTGCCAGCAGCTTAACTGGTAGAGATACGCAGTATTTT. It encodes CASSLTGRDTQYF. The chain has TRBV11-3 and TRBJ2-3; D is ambiguous. The germline V gene encodes CDR1 SGHNT and CDR2 YENEEA. The V and J ends lost 2 bases and 5 bases respectively, with 8 bases between them. This CDR3 contains 13 residues.

There are a few counts of this clonotype. This chain joins TRBV14 and TRBJ2-4; D not resolved. This CDR3 contains 13 residues. V shed 0 bases and J shed 9 bases, with 9 bases lying between them. Germline CDR1 is SGHDN and CDR2 is FVKESK. CDR3 sequence: CASSQDRLGIQYF. As DNA, the CDR3 is TGTGCCAGCAGCCAAGACAGGCTGGGCATTCAGTACTTC.

This clonotype has just a few counts. V gene TRBV5-1 combines with J gene TRBJ2-3; TRBD1 or TRBD2 may be the D gene (5 bases each). The V gene lost 4 bases and the J gene lost 0 bases, with 15 bases spanning the gap. The CDR3 sequence is 16 residues long. Per germline, CDR1 SGHRS and CDR2 YFSETQ. Here the CDR3 reads CASSEGTLRSTDTQYF. DNA of the CDR3: TGCGCCAGCAGCGAGGGGACCCTCCGGAGCACAGATACGCAGTATTTT.

The rearrangement joins TRBV6-5 to TRBJ2-3, with D perhaps matching TRBD1 or TRBD2 (6 bases each). Per the germline V gene, CDR1 is MNHEY and CDR2 is SVGAGI. This CDR3 spans 15 amino acids. V shed 0 bases and J shed 5 bases, with 12 bases lying between them. In DNA, the CDR3 is TGTGCCAGCAGTTACTCGATCGAGGGGGGAGATACGCAGTATTTT. Its protein is CASSYSIEGGDTQYF.

This clonotype has only a few counts. The chain is built from TRBV5-6 and TRBJ2-7; tentatively, D is TRBD1 or TRBD2 (5 bases each). CDR3 size: 15 residues. CDR1 SGHDT and CDR2 YYEEEE come from the germline V gene. V lost 4 bases, J lost 0 bases, and 14 bases lay in between. The CDR3 bases are TGTGCCAGCAGCCCCCGGGACGGCAGCTCCTACGAGCAGTACTTC. It specifies CASSPRDGSSYEQYF.

This clonotype was counted only a few times. The genes are TRBV7-9 and TRBJ2-3; no clear D gene. Judging by the DNA end, TRBJ1-5 fits better; the J call may be wrong. CDR3 length: 16 amino acids. CDR1 and CDR2 from the germline V gene are SEHNR and FQNEAQ (reference sequence). CDR3 coding DNA: TGTGCCAGCTCCCCATCTAGCGGGAGCCTCCCAGATACGCAGCATTTT. Translation gives CASSPSSGSLPDTQHF.